These 2 T cell receptor beta chains share one sample of origin, sequenced in a study of cytomegalovirus exposure and HLA in healthy donors. Researchers ran the PCR with 60 Vbeta and 13 Jbeta primers. The repertoire was sequenced with immunoSEQ multiplex PCR; TCRdb's copy has only in-frame clones and lacks some. The sample includes around 150,000 clones, 65% to 80% of them seen just once. Sequences were obtained from PBMCs. All receptors come from a man in his forties or fifties in good health and CMV-seronegative.

The rearrangement uses TRBV9 and TRBJ2-3, with TRBD2 identical over 14 bases. Looked up from germline, CDR1 is SGDLS and CDR2 is YYNGEE. J was trimmed by 2 bases and V by 3 bases; bases with no gene match: 8. The CDR3 is made up of 18 amino acids. The CDR3, as DNA: TGTGCCAGCAGCGGCGGGACTAGCGGGGGCCTACTCACAGATACGCAGTATTTT. Translating it yields CASSGGTSGGLLTDTQYF.

The chain recombines TRBV7-9 with TRBJ1-1; 8 bases are shared with TRBD1. This CDR3 contains 16 residues. Trimming at V came to 1 base and at J to 4 bases, leaving 8 bases not matched to a gene. Germline V lookup: CDR1 SEHNR, CDR2 FQNEAQ (reference sequence). DNA for the CDR3: TGTGCCAGCAGCTTAGGACAGGGGTGGCATTCCACTGAAGCTTTCTTT. It codes for CASSLGQGWHSTEAFF.